Listed here are 9 T cell receptor beta chains from one sample, sequenced in a study of cytomegalovirus exposure and HLA in healthy donors. This PCR relied on a set of 60 Vbeta primers and 13 Jbeta primers. Produced via immunoSEQ multiplex PCR; TCRdb's table is partial and in-frame only. The sample includes 180,000 or so clones, around 80% seen only once; the top ten take roughly 0.75%. The sequenced material came from PBMCs. These TCRs come from a woman in her late teens or twenties in good health and CMV-seronegative.

In DNA form, the CDR3 reads TGTGCCAGCAGCCCTCGGGGTCTTAACACTGAAGCTTTCTTT. Translation gives CASSPRGLNTEAFF. The V gene is TRBV11-3, the J gene TRBJ1-1; D is uncertain. CDR1 and CDR2 (germline): SGHNT, YENEEA. The CDR3 runs 14 residues. V was cut by 5 bases and J by 2 bases, with 12 bases left in between. The whole variable domain, filled in from reference TRBV11-3 and TRBJ1-1, reads EAGVVQSPRYKIIEKKQPVAFWCNPISGHNTLYWYLQNLGQGPELLIRYENEEAVDDSQLPKDRFSAERLKGVDSTLKIQPAELGDSAVYLCASSPRGLNTEAFFGQGTRLTVV.

This clone was picked up a small number of times. The rearrangement joins TRBV5-1 to TRBJ2-5; no firm D call. The length of the CDR3 is 13 residues. Trimming took off 1 base at V and 2 bases at J, with 6 bases between the two ends. Germline V gene lookup returns CDR1 SGHRS and CDR2 YFSETQ. The CDR3 spells CASSLREQETQYF. The CDR3 DNA reads TGCGCCAGCAGCTTGCGAGAACAAGAGACCCAGTACTTC. Supplemented by reference TRBV5-1 and TRBJ2-5, the full variable domain reads KAGVTQTPRYLIKTRGQQVTLSCSPISGHRSVSWYQQTPGQGLQFLFEYFSETQRNKGNFPGRFSGRQFSNSRSEMNVSTLELGDSALYLCASSLREQETQYFGPGTRLLVL.

This clone was seen a few times. This sequence joins TRBV25-1 and TRBJ2-1, with D possibly TRBD2 on 8 matching bases. Germline assignment: CDR1 MGHDK and CDR2 SYGVNS. This CDR3 contains 14 residues. CDR3 loop: CASQGLAGGNEQFF. CDR3 DNA: TGTGCATCCCAAGGACTAGCAGGGGGGAATGAGCAGTTCTTC.

The chain couples TRBV7-2 to TRBJ2-7, with 11 bases that match TRBD2. The germline V gene has CDR1 SGHTA and CDR2 FQGNSA. V lost 1 base, J lost 6 bases, and 11 bases stayed unmatched. The CDR3 runs 17 residues. The CDR3 here is CASSLGITSGRSGEQYF. CDR3 DNA: TGTGCCAGCAGCTTAGGGATTACTAGCGGGAGATCTGGCGAGCAGTACTTC.

The rearrangement uses TRBV6-1 and TRBJ2-7; a possible D gene is TRBD2 (5 bases). This CDR3 spans 14 amino acids. V shed 0 bases and J shed 4 bases, with 10 bases lying between them. CDR1 and CDR2 from the germline V gene are MNHNS and SASEGT. The CDR3 loop is CASSEAASLYEQYF. In DNA form, the CDR3 reads TGTGCCAGCAGTGAAGCGGCTAGCCTATACGAGCAGTACTTC.

As concerns this clone: A read error may produce the germline difference seen at one junction end. This rearrangement joins TRBV27 to TRBJ2-3; 11 positions match TRBD2. Germline V gene sequence: CDR1 MNHEY, CDR2 SMNVEV (reference sequence). The CDR3 runs 18 residues. The DNA of the CDR3 is TGCTCTTCGGGACAGGGAATCACGACTAGCGGGAACTCAGATACGCAGTATTTT. Amino acids: CSSGQGITTSGNSDTQYF.

The CDR3 protein is CASSLHGGQPGELFF. The CDR3 DNA follows: TGTGCCAGCAGTCTCCATGGAGGACAGCCCGGGGAGCTGTTTTTT. This chain connects TRBV6-1 to TRBJ2-2, with D possibly matching TRBD1 (6 bases). CDR1 and CDR2 from the germline V gene are MNHNS and SASEGT. There are 15 residues in the CDR3. Trimming cost V 5 bases and J 6 bases, with 16 bases left between them.

Details on this clone: One end of the junction varies from germline; a read error may be responsible. The rearrangement links TRBV7-7 to TRBJ2-1, with 7 bases identical to TRBD2. CDR1 SSHAT and CDR2 FNYEAQ come from the germline V gene (reference sequence). This CDR3 is 20 amino acids long. For the CDR3, the DNA is TGTGCTAGCAGCGTACACCCGAAAGATGGCGGGAGAAGCTCCTACAATGAGCAGTTCTTC. This sequence encodes CASSVHPKDGGRSSYNEQFF.

The chain has TRBV28 and TRBJ1-2, with TRBD1 identical over 7 bases. This CDR3 is built from 15 residues. From germline, CDR1 is MDHEN and CDR2 SYDVKM. After removal of 6 bases from V and 4 bases from J, the junction contained 11 bases not matched to a gene. CDR3 amino acids: CASSKQGIPSYGYTF. CDR3 sequence (DNA): TGTGCCAGCAGCAAACAGGGGATCCCTAGCTATGGCTACACCTTC.